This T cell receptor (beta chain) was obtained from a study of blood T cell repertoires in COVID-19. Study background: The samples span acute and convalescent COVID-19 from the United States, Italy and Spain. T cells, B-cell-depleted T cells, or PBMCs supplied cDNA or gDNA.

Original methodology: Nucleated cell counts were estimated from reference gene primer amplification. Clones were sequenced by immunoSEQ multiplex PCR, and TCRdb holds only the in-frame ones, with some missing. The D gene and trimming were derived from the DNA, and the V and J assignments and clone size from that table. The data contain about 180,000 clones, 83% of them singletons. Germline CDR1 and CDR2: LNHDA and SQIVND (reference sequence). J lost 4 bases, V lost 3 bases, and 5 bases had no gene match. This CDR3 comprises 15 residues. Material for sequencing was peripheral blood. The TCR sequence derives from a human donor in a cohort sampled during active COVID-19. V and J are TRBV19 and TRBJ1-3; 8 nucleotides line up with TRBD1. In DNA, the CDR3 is TGTGCCAGTAGTATCTCCAGGGGGCTCGGAAACACCATATATTTT. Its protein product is CASSISRGLGNTIYF.